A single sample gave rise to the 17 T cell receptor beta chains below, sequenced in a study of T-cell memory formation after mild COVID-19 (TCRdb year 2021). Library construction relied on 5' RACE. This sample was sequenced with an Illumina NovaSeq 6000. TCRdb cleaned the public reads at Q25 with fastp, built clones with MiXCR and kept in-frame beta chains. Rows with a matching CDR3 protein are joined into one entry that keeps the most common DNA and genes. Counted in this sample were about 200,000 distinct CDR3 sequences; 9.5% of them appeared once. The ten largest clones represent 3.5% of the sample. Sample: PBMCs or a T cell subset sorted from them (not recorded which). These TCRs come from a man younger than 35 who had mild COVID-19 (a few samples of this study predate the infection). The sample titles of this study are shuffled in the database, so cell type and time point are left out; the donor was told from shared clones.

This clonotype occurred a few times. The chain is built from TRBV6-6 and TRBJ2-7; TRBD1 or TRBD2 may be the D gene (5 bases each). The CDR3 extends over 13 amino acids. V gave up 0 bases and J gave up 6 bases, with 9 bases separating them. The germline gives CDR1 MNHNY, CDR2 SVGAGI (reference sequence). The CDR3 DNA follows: TGTGCCAGCAGTTACTCGGGGGTCGTCGAGCAGTACGTC. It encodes CASSYSGVVEQYV.

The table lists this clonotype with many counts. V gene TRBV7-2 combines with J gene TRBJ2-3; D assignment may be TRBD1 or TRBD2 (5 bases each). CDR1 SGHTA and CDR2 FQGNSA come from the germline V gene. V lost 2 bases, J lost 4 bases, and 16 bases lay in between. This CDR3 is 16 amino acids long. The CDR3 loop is CASSLWARAGPDTQYF. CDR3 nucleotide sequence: TGTGCCAGCAGCTTATGGGCCAGGGCGGGCCCAGATACGCAGTATTTT.

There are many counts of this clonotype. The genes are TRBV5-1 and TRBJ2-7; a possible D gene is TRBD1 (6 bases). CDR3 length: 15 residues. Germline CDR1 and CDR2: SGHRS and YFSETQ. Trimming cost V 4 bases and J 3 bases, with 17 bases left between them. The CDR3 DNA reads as TGCGCCAGCAGCCGGACAGTCCAAGAAAACTACGAGCAGTACTTC. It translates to CASSRTVQENYEQYF.

CDR3 residues: CASTTVASTDTQYF. DNA for the CDR3: TGTGCCAGCACCACAGTGGCGAGCACAGATACGCAGTATTTT. The rearrangement links TRBV7-8 to TRBJ2-3; no firm D call. CDR3 length: 14 residues. Trimming cost V 7 bases and J 0 bases, with 11 bases left between them. Looked up from germline, CDR1 is SGHVS and CDR2 is FQNEAQ.

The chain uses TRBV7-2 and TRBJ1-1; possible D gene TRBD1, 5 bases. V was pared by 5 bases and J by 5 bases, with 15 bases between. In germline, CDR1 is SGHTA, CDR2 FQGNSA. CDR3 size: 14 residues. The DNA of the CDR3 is TGTGCCAGCAGCGCCTACCAGGGAGGGACTGAAGCTTTCTTT. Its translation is CASSAYQGGTEAFF.

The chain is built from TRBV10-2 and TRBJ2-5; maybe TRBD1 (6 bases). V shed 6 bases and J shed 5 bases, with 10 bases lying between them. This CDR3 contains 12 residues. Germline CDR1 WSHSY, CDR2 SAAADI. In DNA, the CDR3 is TGCGCCAGCAGGGACAGTTCGGAGACCCAGTACTTC. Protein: CASRDSSETQYF.

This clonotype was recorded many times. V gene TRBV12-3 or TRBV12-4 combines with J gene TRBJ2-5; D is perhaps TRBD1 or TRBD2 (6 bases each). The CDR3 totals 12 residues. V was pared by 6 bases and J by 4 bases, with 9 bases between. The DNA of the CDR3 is TGTGCCAGCAGCGGAGGGGGAGAGACCCAGTACTTC. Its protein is CASSGGGETQYF.

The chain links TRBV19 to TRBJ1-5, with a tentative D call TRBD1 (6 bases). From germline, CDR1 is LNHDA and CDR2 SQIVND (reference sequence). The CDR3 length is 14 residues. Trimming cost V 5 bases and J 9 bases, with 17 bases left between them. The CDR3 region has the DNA TGTGCCAGTAGTTTGACAGGTGCTCACGGGCCCCAGCATTTT. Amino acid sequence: CASSLTGAHGPQHF.

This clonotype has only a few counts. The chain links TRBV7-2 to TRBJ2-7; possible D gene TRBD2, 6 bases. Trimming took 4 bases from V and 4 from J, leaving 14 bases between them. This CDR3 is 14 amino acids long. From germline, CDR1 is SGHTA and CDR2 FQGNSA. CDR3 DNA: TGTGCCAGCAGCTACGGCGCGGCGGGGTACGAGCAGTACTTC. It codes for CASSYGAAGYEQYF.

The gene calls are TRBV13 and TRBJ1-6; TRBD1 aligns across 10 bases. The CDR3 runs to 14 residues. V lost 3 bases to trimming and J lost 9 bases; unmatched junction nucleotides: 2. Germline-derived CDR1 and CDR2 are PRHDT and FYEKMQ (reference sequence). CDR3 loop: CASSFDRGLSPLHF. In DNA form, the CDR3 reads TGTGCCAGCAGCTTCGACAGGGGGCTTTCACCCCTCCACTTT.

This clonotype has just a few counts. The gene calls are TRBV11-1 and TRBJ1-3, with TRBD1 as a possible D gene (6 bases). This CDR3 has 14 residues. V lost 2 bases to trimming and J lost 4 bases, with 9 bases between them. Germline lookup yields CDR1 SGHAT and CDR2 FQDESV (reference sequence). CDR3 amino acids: CASSLSGDGNTIYF. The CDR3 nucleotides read TGTGCCAGCAGCTTATCAGGGGACGGAAACACCATATATTTT.

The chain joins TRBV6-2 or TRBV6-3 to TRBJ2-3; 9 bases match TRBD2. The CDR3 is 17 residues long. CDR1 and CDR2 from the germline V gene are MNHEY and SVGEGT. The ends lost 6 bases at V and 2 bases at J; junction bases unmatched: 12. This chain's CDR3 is CASSPHGLAPLTDTQYF. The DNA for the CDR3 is TGTGCCAGCAGCCCGCATGGACTAGCGCCACTCACAGATACGCAGTATTTT.

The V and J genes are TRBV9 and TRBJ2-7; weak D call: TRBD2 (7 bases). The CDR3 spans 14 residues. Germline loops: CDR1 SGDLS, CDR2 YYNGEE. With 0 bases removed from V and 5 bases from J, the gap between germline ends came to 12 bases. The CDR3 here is CASSVEGGADEQYF. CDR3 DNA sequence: TGTGCCAGCAGCGTAGAAGGGGGGGCTGACGAGCAGTACTTC.

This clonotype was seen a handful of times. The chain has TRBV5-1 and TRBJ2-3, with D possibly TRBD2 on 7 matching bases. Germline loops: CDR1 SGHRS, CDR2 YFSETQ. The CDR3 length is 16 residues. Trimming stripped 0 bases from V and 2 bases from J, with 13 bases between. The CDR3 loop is CASSLAPGGLTDTQYF. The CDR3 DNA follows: TGCGCCAGCAGCTTGGCCCCGGGGGGCCTCACAGATACGCAGTATTTT.

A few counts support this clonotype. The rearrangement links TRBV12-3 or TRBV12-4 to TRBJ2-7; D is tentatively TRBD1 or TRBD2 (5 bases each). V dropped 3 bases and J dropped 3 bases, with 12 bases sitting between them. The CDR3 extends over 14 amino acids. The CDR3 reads CASSLGRTLYEQYV. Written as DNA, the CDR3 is TGTGCCAGCAGTTTGGGGCGGACTCTCTACGAGCAGTACGTC.

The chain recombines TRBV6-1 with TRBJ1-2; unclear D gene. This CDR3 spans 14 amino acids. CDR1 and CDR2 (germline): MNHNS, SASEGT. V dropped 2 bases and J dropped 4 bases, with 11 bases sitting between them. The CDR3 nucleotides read TGTGCCAGCAGTGAATGGCGAGAGGGCTATGGCTACACCTTC. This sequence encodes CASSEWREGYGYTF.

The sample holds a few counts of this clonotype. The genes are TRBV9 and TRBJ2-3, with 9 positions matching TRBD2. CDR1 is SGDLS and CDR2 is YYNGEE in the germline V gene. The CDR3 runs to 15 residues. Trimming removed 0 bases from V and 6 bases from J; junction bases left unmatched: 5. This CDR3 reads CASSVGVAGDDTQYF. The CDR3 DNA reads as TGTGCCAGCAGCGTAGGGGTAGCGGGGGACGATACGCAGTATTTT.